Listed below are T cell receptor beta chains from one sample, sequenced in a study of shared clonotypes between healthy human individuals. The data were produced by immunoSEQ multiplex PCR, yet TCRdb's version contains in-frame clones alone and is incomplete. The table shows more than 850,000 clones, with 75% to 80% occurring only once. The sample consisted of memory CD4+ T cells from PBMCs. The receptors originated from a man younger than 35 in good health. Some clones in this sample may be carry-over from other donors' samples. The CDR3 runs from the conserved cysteine through the conserved F or W. Each record gives: D gene, J gene, V gene, clone size, CDR3 DNA, CDR3 protein. The D gene is left open where the match is weak. Size values are once, few and many counts, or a class for expanded clones, and some rows have none.

D: TRBD1; J: TRBJ1-2; V: TRBV27; size: .; DNA: TGTGCCAGCAGTCCCCTGACAGGGGACTATGGCTACACCTTC; CDR3: CASSPLTGDYGYTF
D: .; J: TRBJ1-5; V: TRBV30; size: few; DNA: TGTGCCTGGAGTAGTGAGGCTGGAGGCAATCAGCCCCAGCATTTT; CDR3: CAWSSEAGGNQPQHF
D: TRBD2; J: TRBJ2-5; V: TRBV5-1; size: .; DNA: TGCGCCAGCAGCCCTTCAGGAGGGAGGGGACGGGAGACCCAGTACTTC; CDR3: CASSPSGGRGRETQYF
D: .; J: TRBJ1-1; V: TRBV28; size: .; DNA: TGTGCCAGCACCCAAGCAGGGGAGTGGGCTTTCTTT; CDR3: CASTQAGEWAFF
D: .; J: TRBJ2-1; V: TRBV10-1; size: once; DNA: TGCGCCAGCAGTGCCCACAGGGGAGGATACAATGAGCAGTTCTTC; CDR3: CASSAHRGGYNEQFF
D: TRBD2; J: TRBJ2-7; V: TRBV29-1; size: .; DNA: TGCAGCGTCCGACTTGGGTTAGCGGGAGCGTACGAGCAGTACTTC; CDR3: CSVRLGLAGAYEQYF
D: TRBD1; J: TRBJ1-2; V: TRBV7-9; size: .; DNA: TGTGCCAGCAGCTTCGGGGACAGCCCCCCTAACTATGGCTACACCTTC; CDR3: CASSFGDSPPNYGYTF
D: .; J: TRBJ2-5; V: TRBV28; size: .; DNA: TGTGCCAGCAGTTCCGGGGGAGTGGAGACCCAGTACTTC; CDR3: CASSSGGVETQYF
D: TRBD2; J: TRBJ2-7; V: TRBV5-1; size: few; DNA: TGCGCCAGCAGCGACGGTAGCGGGAGCAACAACGAGCAGTACTTC; CDR3: CASSDGSGSNNEQYF
D: .; J: TRBJ1-3; V: TRBV7-2; size: .; DNA: TGTGCCACTGGGGGGGGAAACACCATATATTTT; CDR3: CATGGGNTIYF
D: .; J: TRBJ2-3; V: TRBV15; size: .; DNA: TGTGCCACCAGCCGACAGGCCGCGGCTAGCACAGATACGCAGTATTTT; CDR3: CATSRQAAASTDTQYF
D: .; J: TRBJ1-4; V: TRBV27; size: many; DNA: TGTGCCAGCAGTTTCCGGGGCGTGTCTAATGAAAAACTGTTTTTT; CDR3: CASSFRGVSNEKLFF
D: .; J: TRBJ1-1; V: TRBV5-1; size: .; DNA: TGCGCCAGCAGCCTCCCCAGTGAGGGCACTGAAGCTTTCTTT; CDR3: CASSLPSEGTEAFF
D: TRBD1; J: TRBJ2-7; V: TRBV28; size: .; DNA: TGTGCCAGCAGTTCCCCCGGGACAGGGGGGCACGAGCAGTACTTC; CDR3: CASSSPGTGGHEQYF
D: .; J: TRBJ2-3; V: TRBV4-1; size: .; DNA: TGCGCCAGCAGCCAAGAGGAGGGCAGGAGCACAGATACGCAGTATTTT; CDR3: CASSQEEGRSTDTQYF
D: .; J: TRBJ1-4; V: TRBV30; size: .; DNA: TGTGCCTGGAGTAAATGGGAAAAACTGTTTTTT; CDR3: CAWSKWEKLFF
D: .; J: TRBJ2-7; V: TRBV4-2; size: .; DNA: TGTGCCAGCAGCCAAGATGTACTAGCCCGGGAGCAGTACTTC; CDR3: CASSQDVLAREQYF
D: .; J: TRBJ2-7; V: TRBV27; size: few; DNA: TGTGCCAGCAGTTTAAAGGGACGGGGGATCTACGAGCAGTACTTC; CDR3: CASSLKGRGIYEQYF
D: TRBD1; J: TRBJ2-7; V: TRBV6-5; size: .; DNA: TGTGCCAGCAGCCCCGGGACAGGGAGGGTGGGGCAGTACTTC; CDR3: CASSPGTGRVGQYF
D: .; J: TRBJ2-7; V: TRBV9; size: .; DNA: TGTGCCAGCAGCGTAGGGGACGAAAGCTCCTACGAGCAGTACTTC; CDR3: CASSVGDESSYEQYF